Shown below are 23 T cell receptor beta chains from a single sample sequenced in a study of T-cell reconstitution after alpha-beta-depleted transplantation in children. TCRbeta library construction was performed incorporating unique molecular identifiers. TCRdb reprocessed the PCR reads with MiXCR, giving one entry per CDR3 protein. This table holds about 1,000,000 distinct CDR3 sequences, roughly 31% found once. Specimen: PBMCs, mostly from graft donor cells, collected 360 days after TCRalphabeta/CD19-depleted stem cell transplant. Receptors originate from a boy under two years old who had a stem cell transplant for SCID, so the T cells may come from the graft donor.

The V call is TRBV27, the J call TRBJ2-3; 8 nucleotides align to TRBD1. This CDR3 is built from 15 residues. CDR1 is MNHEY, CDR2 SMNVEV, per germline (reference sequence). After removal of 6 bases from V and 1 base from J, the junction contained 6 bases not matched to a gene. The CDR3, as DNA: TGTGCCAGCAGCCGACGGACAGGGCGCACAGATACGCAGTATTTT. Translated, it gives CASSRRTGRTDTQYF.

The chain couples TRBV24-1 to TRBJ2-3; tentative D call: TRBD1 (6 bases). Germline CDR1 and CDR2: KGHDR and SFDVKD. This CDR3 spans 16 amino acids. The V end lost 0 bases, the J end lost 0 bases, and 9 bases lay between the germline ends. The DNA of the CDR3 is TGTGCCACCAGTGATTTGGGACAGCCTAGCACAGATACGCAGTATTTT. Protein sequence: CATSDLGQPSTDTQYF.

The V gene is TRBV28, the J gene TRBJ1-2; 9 nucleotides match TRBD1. The germline V gene has CDR1 MDHEN and CDR2 SYDVKM. Losses at the gene ends were 5 bases for V and 5 bases for J; bases not matched to a gene: 12. This CDR3 has 16 residues. CDR3 DNA: TGTGCCAGCAGTGCCCCTGGGACAGGGTATGGGTATGGCTACACCTTC. The encoded protein is CASSAPGTGYGYGYTF.

A single count supports this clonotype. CDR3 DNA: TGCGCCAGCAGTGAGGAGTCGCGGACAGGGGGCACCGGGGAGCTGTTTTTT. This codes for CASSEESRTGGTGELFF. The rearrangement joins TRBV10-2 to TRBJ2-2, with 10 nucleotides matching TRBD1. Trimming took 2 bases from V and 4 from J; bases not matched to a gene: 7. Germline V gives CDR1 WSHSY, CDR2 SAAADI. CDR3 length: 17 residues.

The J gene is TRBJ1-6, the V gene TRBV5-1; tentatively, D is TRBD1 (5 bases). Trimming left V 1 base short and J 10 bases short, with 15 bases between. Germline CDR1 reads SGHRS; CDR2 reads YFSETQ. The CDR3 length is 15 residues. The CDR3 nucleotides read TGCGCCAGCAGCTTGAGGGGCAGGGATGACTCACCCCTCCACTTT. It translates to CASSLRGRDDSPLHF.

This chain uses TRBV5-1 with TRBJ1-2; 7 bases line up with TRBD1. Germline V lookup: CDR1 SGHRS, CDR2 YFSETQ. Losses at the gene ends were 3 bases for V and 4 bases for J; bases not matched to a gene: 12. The CDR3 is made up of 16 amino acids. In DNA form, the CDR3 reads TGCGCCAGCAGCTCCAACGGGCCGGGACAGCTCTATGGCTACACCTTC. Translation gives CASSSNGPGQLYGYTF.

V is TRBV9 and J is TRBJ2-1; TRBD1 or TRBD2 may be the D gene (5 bases each). The V end lost 4 bases, the J end lost 10 bases, and 18 bases lay between the germline ends. The CDR3 covers 14 residues. CDR1 is SGDLS and CDR2 is YYNGEE in the germline V gene. The chain's CDR3 is CASSILDQGTEQFF. The CDR3 DNA reads as TGTGCCAGCAGCATCCTAGACCAAGGGACGGAGCAGTTCTTC.

This clonotype appeared once. The chain has TRBV2 and TRBJ2-6; D is perhaps TRBD1 (5 bases). CDR3 length: 16 residues. Deletions cut 5 bases from V and 0 bases from J, with 11 bases between. Germline V gene sequence: CDR1 SNHLY, CDR2 FYNNEI. The CDR3 nucleotides are TGTGCCAGCAGTCTCAGGGTTAACTCTGGGGCCAACGTCCTGACTTTC. Translated: CASSLRVNSGANVLTF.

This clonotype has more than one count but fewer than ten. The chain is built from TRBV29-1 and TRBJ1-1, with D perhaps TRBD1 (5 bases). There are 13 residues in the CDR3. The V end was cut by 4 bases, the J end by 1 base, with 10 bases between. CDR1 is SQVTM, CDR2 ANQGSEA, per germline. The DNA of the CDR3 is TGCAGCGTTGGGGAGGGGCCGAACACTGAAGCTTTCTTT. Its protein is CSVGEGPNTEAFF.

In this sample, this clonotype turned up a few times. The rearrangement uses TRBV15 and TRBJ2-5; D is perhaps TRBD1 or TRBD2 (6 bases each). Germline V gene data show CDR1 as LNHNV and CDR2 as YYDKDF (reference sequence). CDR3 length: 15 amino acids. V lost 0 bases and J lost 1, with 9 bases in between. CDR3 bases: TGTGCCACCAGCAGAGATGGGGGGCTCCAAGAGACCCAGTACTTC. Translation: CATSRDGGLQETQYF.

This chain links TRBV20-1 with TRBJ2-1, with TRBD1 identical over 8 bases. The CDR3 contains 13 residues. The trim removed 5 bases at V and 5 bases at J, leaving 5 bases unmatched. Germline lookup yields CDR1 DFQATT and CDR2 SNEGSKA (reference sequence). CDR3 amino acids: CSAQGAPNNEQFF. In DNA form, the CDR3 reads TGCAGTGCTCAGGGGGCCCCAAACAATGAGCAGTTCTTC.

The table lists this clonotype with a few counts. This chain joins TRBV5-1 and TRBJ1-1, with 7 positions matching TRBD1. The CDR3 totals 15 residues. V lost 2 bases to trimming and J lost 4 bases; unmatched junction nucleotides: 8. Germline V gives CDR1 SGHRS, CDR2 YFSETQ. DNA for the CDR3: TGCGCCAGCAGCTTTAATCCCACAGGGGTCACTGAAGCTTTCTTT. It specifies CASSFNPTGVTEAFF.

The sample holds one count of this clonotype. The chain couples TRBV20-1 to TRBJ1-2, with a weak D call TRBD1 (5 bases). Germline V lookup: CDR1 DFQATT, CDR2 SNEGSKA (reference sequence). V was pared by 1 base and J by 4 bases, with 10 bases between. This CDR3 spans 13 amino acids. For the CDR3, the DNA is TGCAGTGCTAGAGGCCCGGGGCCCTATGGCTACACCTTC. Its translation: CSARGPGPYGYTF.

The chain has TRBV9 and TRBJ2-1; D gene uncertain. V dropped 4 bases and J dropped 0 bases, with 11 bases sitting between them. The CDR3 consists of 15 residues. From germline, CDR1 is SGDLS and CDR2 YYNGEE. This CDR3 is CASSPTGDSYNEQFF. In nucleotides, the CDR3 is TGTGCCAGCAGCCCAACTGGGGACTCCTACAATGAGCAGTTCTTC.

This clonotype was observed a few times. The rearrangement links TRBV29-1 to TRBJ1-1; TRBD1 is a possible D gene (5 bases). CDR1 and CDR2 (germline): SQVTM, ANQGSEA. V was shortened by 3 bases and J by 3 bases, with 11 bases between the two germline ends. This CDR3 has 13 residues. The CDR3 sequence is CSVDPGTDTEAFF. The DNA of the CDR3 is TGCAGCGTTGACCCCGGGACTGACACTGAAGCTTTCTTT.

This sequence joins TRBV5-6 and TRBJ1-1; 7 positions agree with TRBD1. Germline V CDR1 and CDR2: SGHDT, YYEEEE. Trimming took 4 bases from V and 3 from J; bases not matched to a gene: 6. The CDR3 is 14 residues long. DNA of the CDR3: TGTGCCAGCAGCCAACAGGGGCCGGACACTGAAGCTTTCTTT. Amino acids: CASSQQGPDTEAFF.

The chain links TRBV6-5 to TRBJ1-3; D possibly corresponds to TRBD1 (5 bases). Germline CDR1 reads MNHEY; CDR2 reads SVGAGI. The V end lost 0 bases, the J end lost 8 bases, and 14 bases lay between the germline ends. This CDR3 has 15 amino acids. The CDR3 region has the DNA TGTGCCAGCAGTTACTCTCGGGGCCGAGGGGACACCATATATTTT. This encodes CASSYSRGRGDTIYF.

The chain joins TRBV2 to TRBJ1-3; a possible D gene is TRBD1 (6 bases). The CDR3 loop spans 15 amino acids. Deletions cut 1 base from V and 1 base from J, with 8 bases between. Germline CDR1 and CDR2: SNHLY and FYNNEI. The CDR3 DNA follows: TGTGCCAGCAGTGAAGAACAGGGTTCTGGAAACACCATATATTTT. Amino acids: CASSEEQGSGNTIYF. The full variable domain, its missing parts supplied by reference TRBV2 and TRBJ1-3, is EPEVTQTPSHQVTQMGQEVILRCVPISNHLYFYWYRQILGQKVEFLVSFYNNEISEKSEIFDDQFSVERPDGSNFTLKIRSTKLEDSAMYFCASSEEQGSGNTIYFGEGSWLTVV.

The table lists this clonotype with a few counts. The gene calls are TRBV6-5 and TRBJ1-3; D is unclear. In germline, CDR1 is MNHEY, CDR2 SVGAGI. The V end lost 0 bases, the J end lost 0 bases, and 15 bases lay between the germline ends. The CDR3 is 18 residues long. The CDR3 spells CASSYSAAPSHSGNTIYF. The CDR3 nucleotides read TGTGCCAGCAGTTACTCGGCAGCCCCGTCCCACTCTGGAAACACCATATATTTT.

This clonotype was seen a few times. The CDR3 bases are TGTGCCAGCAGCTTAGCCGTCAGGGTACGAGAGACCCAGTACTTC. Its protein product is CASSLAVRVRETQYF. V is TRBV7-8 and J is TRBJ2-5, with D possibly matching TRBD1 (5 bases). Germline V gene data show CDR1 as SGHVS and CDR2 as FQNEAQ. With 0 bases removed from V and 4 bases from J, the gap between germline ends came to 12 bases. The CDR3 consists of 15 residues.

The chain links TRBV11-2 to TRBJ1-4, with a weak D call TRBD1 (5 bases). CDR3 length equals 15 residues. V shed 5 bases and J shed 4 bases, with 14 bases lying between them. Germline CDR1 SGHAT, CDR2 FQNNGV. CDR3 loop: CASSLIGTINEKLFF. CDR3 bases: TGTGCCAGCAGCCTAATCGGGACGATTAATGAAAAACTGTTTTTT.

This clonotype was counted ten times or more. The genes are TRBV29-1 and TRBJ2-1; D remains unclear. This CDR3 contains 11 residues. Trimming left V 8 bases short and J 5 bases short, with 10 bases between. Germline loops: CDR1 SQVTM, CDR2 ANQGSEA. The CDR3 loop is CSLDGNNEQFF. The DNA of the CDR3 is TGCAGCTTAGACGGAAACAATGAGCAGTTCTTC.

About this clonotype itself: A clone one base away is much larger, so this may be a read error. This chain connects TRBV7-2 to TRBJ2-1; tentatively, D is TRBD2 (6 bases). The length of the CDR3 is 16 residues. In germline, CDR1 is SGHTA, CDR2 FQGNSA. CDR3 sequence (DNA): TGTGTCAGCAGCTTACGGGGCGGGGCGTTGATCGATGAGCAGTTCTTC. Protein product: CVSSLRGGALIDEQFF.